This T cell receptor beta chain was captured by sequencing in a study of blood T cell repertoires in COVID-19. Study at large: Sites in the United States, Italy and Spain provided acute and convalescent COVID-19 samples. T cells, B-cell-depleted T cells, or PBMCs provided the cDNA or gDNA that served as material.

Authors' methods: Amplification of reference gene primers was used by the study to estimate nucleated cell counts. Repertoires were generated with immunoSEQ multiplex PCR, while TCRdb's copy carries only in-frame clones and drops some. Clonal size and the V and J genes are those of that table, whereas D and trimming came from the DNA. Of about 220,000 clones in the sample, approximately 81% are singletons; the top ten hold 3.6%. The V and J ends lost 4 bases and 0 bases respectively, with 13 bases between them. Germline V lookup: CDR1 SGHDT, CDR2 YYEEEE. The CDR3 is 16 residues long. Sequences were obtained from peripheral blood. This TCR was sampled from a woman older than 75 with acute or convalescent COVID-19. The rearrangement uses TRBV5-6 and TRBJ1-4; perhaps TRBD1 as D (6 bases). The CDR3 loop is CASSASHRATNEKLFF. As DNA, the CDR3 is TGTGCCAGCAGCGCCAGTCACAGGGCAACTAATGAAAAACTGTTTTTT. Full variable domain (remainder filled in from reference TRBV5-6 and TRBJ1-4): DAGVTQSPTHLIKTRGQQVTLRCSPKSGHDTVSWYQQALGQGPQFIFQYYEEEERQRGNFPDRFSGHQFPNYSSELNVNALLLGDSALYLCASSASHRATNEKLFFGSGTQLSVL.